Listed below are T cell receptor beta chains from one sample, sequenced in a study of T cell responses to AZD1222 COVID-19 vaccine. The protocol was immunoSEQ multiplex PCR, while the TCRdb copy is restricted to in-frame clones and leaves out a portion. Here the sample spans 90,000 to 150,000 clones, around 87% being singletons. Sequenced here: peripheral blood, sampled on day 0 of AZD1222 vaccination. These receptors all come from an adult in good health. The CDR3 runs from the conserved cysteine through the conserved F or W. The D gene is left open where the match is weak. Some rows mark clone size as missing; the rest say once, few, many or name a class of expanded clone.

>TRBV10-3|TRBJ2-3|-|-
CAIRGGRGADTQYF
TGTGCCATCAGAGGGGGCCGGGGGGCAGATACGCAGTATTTT
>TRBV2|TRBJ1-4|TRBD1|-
CASSEQLTGVNEKLFF
TGTGCCAGCAGTGAACAGTTGACAGGGGTTAATGAAAAACTGTTTTTT
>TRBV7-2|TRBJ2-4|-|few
CASSLGGPSNIQYF
TGTGCCAGCAGCCTTGGGGGGCCCAGCAACATTCAGTACTTC
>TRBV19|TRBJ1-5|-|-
CASSSTGIGGQPQHF
TGTGCCAGTAGTAGTACAGGAATAGGGGGTCAGCCCCAGCATTTT
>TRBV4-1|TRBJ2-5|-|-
CASSQGSRSEETQYF
TGCGCCAGCAGCCAAGGGAGTAGGTCAGAAGAGACCCAGTACTTC
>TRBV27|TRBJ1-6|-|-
CASSFMKQYNSPLHF
TGTGCCAGCAGTTTTATGAAACAGTATAATTCACCCCTCCACTTT
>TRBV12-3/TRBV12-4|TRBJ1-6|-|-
CASSLVDSPLHF
TGTGCCAGCAGTTTAGTTGATTCACCCCTCCACTTT
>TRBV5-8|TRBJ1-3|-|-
CASSLVGRSGNTIYF
TGTGCCAGCAGCTTGGTGGGCCGCTCTGGAAACACCATATATTTT
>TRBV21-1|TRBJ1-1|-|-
CASSADRYAWYAEAFF
TGTGCCAGCAGCGCCGACAGATATGCCTGGTACGCTGAAGCTTTCTTT
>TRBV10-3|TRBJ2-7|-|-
CAISDSAEQYF
TGTGCCATCAGTGATTCGGCTGAGCAGTACTTC
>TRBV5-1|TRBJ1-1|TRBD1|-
CASGTGGFNTEAFF
TGCGCCAGCGGGACAGGGGGGTTTAACACTGAAGCTTTCTTT
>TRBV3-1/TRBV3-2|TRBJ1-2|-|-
CASSQDFIHF
TGTGCCAGCAGCCAAGATTTTATACACTTC
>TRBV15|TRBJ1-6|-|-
CATSRDLIWGPVADYNSPLHF
TGTGCCACCAGCAGAGATCTCATTTGGGGCCCAGTCGCCGATTATAATTCACCCCTCCACTTT
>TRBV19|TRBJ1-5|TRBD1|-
CASSYRGGSNQPQHF
TGTGCCAGTAGCTACAGGGGAGGCAGCAATCAGCCCCAGCATTTT
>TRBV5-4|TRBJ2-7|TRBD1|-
CASSWGSGTGNYEQYF
TGTGCCAGCAGCTGGGGGTCCGGGACAGGGAACTACGAGCAGTACTTC
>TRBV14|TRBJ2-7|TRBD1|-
CASSPLQGLDRGREQYF
TGTGCCAGCAGCCCACTACAGGGTCTGGACAGGGGTCGCGAGCAGTACTTC
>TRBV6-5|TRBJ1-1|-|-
CASSLQGNTEAFF
TGTGCCAGCAGTTTACAGGGGAACACTGAAGCTTTCTTT
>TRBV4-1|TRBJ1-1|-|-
CASSQDKYMNTEAFF
TGCGCCAGCAGCCAAGACAAGTACATGAACACTGAAGCTTTCTTT
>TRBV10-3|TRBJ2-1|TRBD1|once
CATAKGQGEYEQFF
TGTGCCACAGCAAAGGGACAGGGGGAATACGAGCAGTTCTTC
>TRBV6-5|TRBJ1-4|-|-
CASSMKAWANEKLFF
TGTGCCAGCAGTATGAAGGCCTGGGCTAATGAAAAACTGTTTTTT
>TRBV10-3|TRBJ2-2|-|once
CAISEASLAGELFF
TGTGCCATCAGTGAGGCTAGTCTAGCCGGGGAGCTGTTTTTT
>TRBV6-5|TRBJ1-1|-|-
CASSPRQLMNTEAFF
TGTGCCAGCAGCCCCAGACAGCTAATGAACACTGAAGCTTTCTTT
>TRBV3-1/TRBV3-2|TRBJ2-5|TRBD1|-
CASSHRQGAETQYF
TGTGCCAGCAGCCACAGACAGGGGGCTGAGACCCAGTACTTC
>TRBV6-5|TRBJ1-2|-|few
CASSYYTDYGYTF
TGTGCCAGCAGTTACTACACGGACTATGGCTACACCTTC
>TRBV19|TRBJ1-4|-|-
CATSNLGKHGGFNEKLFF
TGTGCCACCTCAAATCTTGGGAAGCACGGGGGGTTTAATGAAAAACTGTTTTTT
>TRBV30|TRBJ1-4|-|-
CAWRQGVVYEKLFF
TGTGCCTGGAGACAAGGGGTGGTTTACGAAAAACTGTTTTTT
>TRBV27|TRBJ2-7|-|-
CASNKRGGGYYEQYF
TGTGCCAGCAACAAAAGGGGGGGCGGATACTACGAGCAGTACTTC
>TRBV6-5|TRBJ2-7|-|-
CASIGAAMGEQYF
TGTGCCAGCATAGGGGCGGCGATGGGAGAGCAGTACTTC
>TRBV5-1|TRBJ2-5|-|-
CASSLDVVALYQETQYF
TGCGCCAGCAGCTTGGATGTGGTAGCCCTGTACCAAGAGACCCAGTACTTC
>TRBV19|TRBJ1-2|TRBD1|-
CASSMPRTGGDNGYTF
TGTGCCAGTAGTATGCCACGGACAGGGGGCGATAATGGCTACACCTTC
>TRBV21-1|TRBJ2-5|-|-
CASRLGQETQYF
TGTGCCAGCAGACTAGGGCAAGAGACCCAGTACTTC
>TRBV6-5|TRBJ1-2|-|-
CASSYAEFYGYTF
TGTGCCAGCAGTTACGCAGAATTCTATGGCTACACCTTC
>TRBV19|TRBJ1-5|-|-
CASSGTNQPQHF
TGTGCCAGTAGTGGGACCAATCAGCCCCAGCATTTT
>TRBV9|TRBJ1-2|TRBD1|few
CASSVGGQAPGGYTF
TGTGCCAGCAGCGTAGGGGGACAGGCCCCAGGGGGCTACACCTTC
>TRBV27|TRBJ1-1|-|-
CASSLQGQGPDTEAFF
TGTGCCAGCAGTTTACAGGGGCAGGGGCCTGACACTGAAGCTTTCTTT
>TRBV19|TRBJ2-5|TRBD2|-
CASSINRLTSGGDQETQYF
TGTGCCAGTAGTATCAACCGCCTTACTAGCGGGGGGGACCAAGAGACCCAGTACTTC
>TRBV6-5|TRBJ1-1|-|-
CASRTGNTEAFF
TGTGCCAGCAGGACGGGGAACACTGAAGCTTTCTTT
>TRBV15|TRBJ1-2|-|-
CATSRDAGYYGYTF
TGTGCCACCAGCAGAGATGCGGGTTACTATGGCTACACCTTC
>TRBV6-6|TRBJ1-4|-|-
CASSNTGFTNEKLFF
TGTGCCAGCAGCAATACAGGGTTTACTAATGAAAAACTGTTTTTT
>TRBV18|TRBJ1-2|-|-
CASSPFWEETLYGYTF
TGTGCCAGCTCACCATTTTGGGAGGAGACCCTCTATGGCTACACCTTC